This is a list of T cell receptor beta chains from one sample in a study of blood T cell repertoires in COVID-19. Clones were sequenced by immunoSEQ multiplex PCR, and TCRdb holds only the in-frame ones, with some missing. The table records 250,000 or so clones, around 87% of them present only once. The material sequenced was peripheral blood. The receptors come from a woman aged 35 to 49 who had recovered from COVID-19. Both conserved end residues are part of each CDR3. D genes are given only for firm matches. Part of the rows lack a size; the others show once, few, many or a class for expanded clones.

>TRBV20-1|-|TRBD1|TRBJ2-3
TGCAGTGCTAGTCGGACAGGGATCAGCACAGATACGCAGTATTTT
CSASRTGISTDTQYF
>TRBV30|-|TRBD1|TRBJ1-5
TGTGCCTGGAGCCCGGACAGGGATAGCAATCAGCCCCAGCATTTT
CAWSPDRDSNQPQHF
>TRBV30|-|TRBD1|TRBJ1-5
TGTGCCTGGAGTGTGGGGACAGGGAATCAGCCCCAGCATTTT
CAWSVGTGNQPQHF
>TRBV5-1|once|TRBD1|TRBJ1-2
TGCGCCAGCAGCGATATACAGGGGGCGGGCGGCTACACCTTC
CASSDIQGAGGYTF
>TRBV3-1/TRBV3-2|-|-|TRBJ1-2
TGTGCCAGCAGCCAAGCCCAGGGGCCTACGTATGGCTACACCTTC
CASSQAQGPTYGYTF
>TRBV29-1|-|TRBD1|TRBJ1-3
TGCAGTTACAGGGGGGAGAGCTCTGGAAACACCATATATTTT
CSYRGESSGNTIYF
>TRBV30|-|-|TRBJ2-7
TGTGCCTGGGCCAGGGCGACCTACGAGCAGTACTTC
CAWARATYEQYF
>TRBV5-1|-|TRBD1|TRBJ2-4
TGCGCCAGCAGCGCCGGACAGGGTTCCTTGCCTCAAAACATTCAGTACTTC
CASSAGQGSLPQNIQYF
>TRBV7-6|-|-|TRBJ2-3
TGTGCCAGCAGCTTAGTCGGGGGGCGGGGCACAGATACGCAGTATTTT
CASSLVGGRGTDTQYF
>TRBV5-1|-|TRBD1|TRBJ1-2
TGCGCCAGCAGCCCGCTTCCAGGGGGAAACTATGGCTACACCTTC
CASSPLPGGNYGYTF
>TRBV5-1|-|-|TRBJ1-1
TGCGCCAGCAGCACGAGCCCTGGGAACACTGAAGCTTTCTTT
CASSTSPGNTEAFF
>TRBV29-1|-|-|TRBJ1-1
TGCAGCGTGGAAGATGGGGGAGGGGGCACTGAAGCTTTCTTT
CSVEDGGGGTEAFF
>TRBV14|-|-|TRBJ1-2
TGTGCCAGCGCGGGTATAGCTAACTATGGCTACACCTTC
CASAGIANYGYTF
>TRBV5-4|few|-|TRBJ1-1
TGTGCCAGCAGCGAAAAGACAGGCGCGAACACTGAAGCTTTCTTT
CASSEKTGANTEAFF
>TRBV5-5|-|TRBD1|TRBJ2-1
TGTGCCAGCAGCACCGGGACAGTTGTCTTTGCTGAGCAGTTCTTC
CASSTGTVVFAEQFF
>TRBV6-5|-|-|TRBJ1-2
TGTGCCAGCAGTTCGGGACTGGGACGGAACTATGGCTACACCTTC
CASSSGLGRNYGYTF
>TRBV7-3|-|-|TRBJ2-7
TGTGCCAGCAGCGCCAACGGACTTAACGAGCAGTACTTC
CASSANGLNEQYF